This record looks at one T cell receptor beta chain sequence and its context. What it binds is not known. The CDR3 is 14 residues long. Germline V gene data show CDR1 as LNHDA and CDR2 as SQIVND (reference sequence). Trimming pared 5 bases from V and 8 bases from J, leaving 18 bases between. Generated by immunoSEQ multiplex PCR, the TCRdb table keeps only in-frame clones and is missing some. The data hold around 190,000 clones, with 80% to 90% observed a single time. This sample is drawn from a study of T cell responses to AZD1222 COVID-19 vaccine. The study, taken as a whole, reports: Baseline seropositivity occurred in only six AZD1222 recipients. Unmutated variant regions reportedly attract nearly half of all spike-specific TCRs.

Material: peripheral blood, obtained 28 days after the second AZD1222 dose. This sequence was found in an adult who received the AZD1222 COVID-19 vaccine. The rearrangement joins TRBV19 to TRBJ1-2, with D perhaps matching TRBD1 (5 bases). CDR3 sequence (DNA): TGTGCCAGTAGTCGACGCCGGGGGGAGAACGGCTACACCTTC. It codes for CASSRRRGENGYTF.